These T cell receptor beta chains were read from a single sample in a study of shared clonotypes between healthy human individuals. Here immunoSEQ multiplex PCR was the method, and the copy in TCRdb shows in-frame clones only, minus some. The sample carries millions of clones, about 95% recorded once. Sequenced: naive CD8+ T cells sorted from blood. The receptors here all came from a man younger than 35 in good health. CDR3s include the opening cysteine and the closing phenylalanine or tryptophan. Each record gives: D gene, J gene, V gene, CDR3 protein, CDR3 DNA. D genes are given only for firm matches.

>.|TRBJ2-1|TRBV27
CASSFRNNYNEQFF
TGTGCCAGCAGTTTCCGGAATAACTACAATGAGCAGTTCTTC
>.|TRBJ2-1|TRBV10-2
CASSEDRARGNNEQFF
TGCGCCAGCAGCGAGGACCGTGCGCGGGGCAACAATGAGCAGTTCTTC
>TRBD2|TRBJ2-7|TRBV4-3
CASSPSLAGSYEQYF
TGCGCCAGCAGCCCATCTCTAGCGGGGTCCTACGAGCAGTACTTC
>TRBD1|TRBJ2-7|TRBV6-1
CASSEAGQSYEQYF
TGTGCCAGCAGTGAAGCGGGACAGTCCTACGAGCAGTACTTC
>TRBD1|TRBJ2-7|TRBV27
CASSLVQGGYEQYF
TGTGCCAGCAGTTTAGTACAGGGGGGCTACGAGCAGTACTTC
>.|TRBJ2-7|TRBV6-1
CASSDTNQGGQYF
TGTGCCAGCAGCGACACTAACCAGGGCGGGCAGTACTTC
>TRBD2|TRBJ2-5|TRBV7-9
CASSLSVTSGLQETQYF
TGTGCCAGCAGCTTAAGTGTTACTAGCGGGCTCCAAGAGACCCAGTACTTC
>TRBD1|TRBJ2-3|TRBV29-1
CSVEPRTGGGDTQYF
TGCAGCGTTGAGCCCAGGACAGGGGGCGGAGATACGCAGTATTTT
>.|TRBJ2-7|TRBV11-2
CASSYRTFYEQYF
TGTGCCAGCAGCTACCGGACATTCTACGAGCAGTACTTC
>.|TRBJ2-7|TRBV4-1
CASSQDLRASYEQYF
TGCGCCAGCAGCCAAGATCTGAGGGCCTCCTACGAGCAGTACTTC
>.|TRBJ1-5|TRBV19
CASKAPSVPQHF
TGTGCCAGTAAGGCACCCAGTGTGCCCCAGCATTTT
>.|TRBJ2-3|TRBV28
CASSWGTFSTDTQYF
TGTGCCAGCAGTTGGGGCACCTTTAGCACAGATACGCAGTATTTT
>TRBD1|TRBJ1-1|TRBV10-1
CASRDRQGDTEAFF
TGCGCCAGTAGAGACAGACAGGGAGACACTGAAGCTTTCTTT
>TRBD1|TRBJ2-1|TRBV5-1
CASSLDWQGAYNEQFF
TGCGCCAGCAGCTTGGACTGGCAGGGGGCCTACAATGAGCAGTTCTTC
>.|TRBJ2-1|TRBV9
CASSVLDEYNEQFF
TGTGCCAGCAGCGTGTTGGATGAGTACAATGAGCAGTTCTTC
>.|TRBJ2-7|TRBV6-5
CASSPGPLVYEQYF
TGTGCCAGCAGTCCCGGGCCCTTAGTGTACGAGCAGTACTTC
>.|TRBJ1-1|TRBV5-6
CASSKTVEAFF
TGTGCCAGCAGTAAGACAGTTGAAGCTTTCTTT
>.|TRBJ1-2|TRBV28
CASYQASNYGYTF
TGTGCCAGTTATCAGGCTTCTAACTATGGCTACACCTTC
>.|TRBJ2-7|TRBV25-1
CASSEVGTPVGPSNF
TGTGCCAGCAGTGAAGTCGGGACCCCAGTGGGCCCCAGCAACTTC
>TRBD2|TRBJ2-3|TRBV5-6
CASSLGLAGIDTQYF
TGTGCCAGCAGCTTGGGGCTAGCGGGGATAGATACGCAGTATTTT
>.|TRBJ2-2|TRBV28
CASLRGGELFF
TGTGCCAGCTTGAGAGGCGGGGAGCTGTTTTTT
>TRBD2|TRBJ2-3|TRBV18
CASSPSLAGITDTQYF
TGTGCCAGCTCACCATCCCTAGCGGGGATCACAGATACGCAGTATTTT